This TCR beta chain was identified during a study of blood T cell repertoires in COVID-19. Study details: The United States, Italy and Spain were the sources of the acute and convalescent COVID-19 samples. Sources were T cells, B-cell-depleted T cells, or PBMCs; the material itself was cDNA or gDNA.

Original handling: By means of reference gene primer amplification, nucleated cell counts were estimated. TCRdb's copy holds only in-frame clones and misses some; the assay was immunoSEQ multiplex PCR. The DNA was the basis for D and trimming; V, J and clone size are from that table. Of about 200,000 clones in the sample, nearly 90% were seen once. Germline V gene data show CDR1 as SNHLY and CDR2 as FYNNEI. Trimming took off 5 bases at V and 0 bases at J, with 16 bases between the two ends. The CDR3 is 16 residues long. Sequenced sample: peripheral blood. This clonotype originated in a man aged 45-65 years with acute or convalescent COVID-19. The genes are TRBV2 and TRBJ1-2; D gene uncertain. The CDR3, as DNA: TGTGCCAGCAGTCCCCCGGGTCCGGCGACTAACTATGGCTACACCTTC. This codes for CASSPPGPATNYGYTF.